A selection of T cell receptor beta chains follows, all from one sample in a study of blood T cell repertoires in COVID-19. Data came from immunoSEQ multiplex PCR; TCRdb stores just in-frame clones and leaves some out. The repertoire holds around 230,000 clones, with about nine tenths as singletons. The sequencing input was peripheral blood. These TCRs come from a middle-aged man with COVID-19, enrolled during active disease. Both conserved end residues are trimmed from each CDR3. Fields, in order: V gene, J gene, clone size, CDR3 protein. Size is stated for part of the rows, as once, few or many counts, or as a class when the clone is expanded.

V: TRBV18; J: TRBJ2-7; size: NA; CDR3: ASSRNRVETYEQY
V: TRBV5-1; J: TRBJ2-2; size: NA; CDR3: ASRGQTSNTGELF
V: TRBV27; J: TRBJ1-1; size: NA; CDR3: ASYRGTEAF
V: TRBV6-8; J: TRBJ2-7; size: once; CDR3: ASSFRGHDEQY
V: TRBV11-1; J: TRBJ2-5; size: once; CDR3: ASRPSGQETQY
V: TRBV11-1; J: TRBJ2-7; size: NA; CDR3: ASSPSSVTYEQY
V: TRBV15; J: TRBJ1-5; size: NA; CDR3: ATSRDAAGLSNQPQH
V: TRBV9; J: TRBJ2-7; size: NA; CDR3: ASSAGQISYEQY
V: TRBV10-2; J: TRBJ1-3; size: NA; CDR3: ASRTSGSGNTIY
V: TRBV11-3; J: TRBJ2-2; size: few; CDR3: ASSPWTSWGDTGELF
V: TRBV28; J: TRBJ2-7; size: NA; CDR3: ASRRTGVPYEQY
V: TRBV6-5; J: TRBJ2-5; size: many; CDR3: ASGAGGPETQY
V: TRBV10-1; J: TRBJ2-7; size: NA; CDR3: ASSVSGRAHEQY
V: TRBV18; J: TRBJ1-2; size: NA; CDR3: ASSPPSRAGFYGYT
V: TRBV6-5; J: TRBJ1-3; size: NA; CDR3: ASLTGNGNTIY
V: TRBV19; J: TRBJ1-5; size: NA; CDR3: ASSGTGNRPQH
V: TRBV29-1; J: TRBJ2-5; size: NA; CDR3: SVDRQGGETQY
V: TRBV7-8; J: TRBJ1-2; size: NA; CDR3: ASSLSIHGYT
V: TRBV27; J: TRBJ2-7; size: NA; CDR3: ASSPSSGSRTYEQY
V: TRBV24-1; J: TRBJ1-1; size: NA; CDR3: ATRAGGPFGTEAF
V: TRBV12-3/TRBV12-4; J: TRBJ1-1; size: NA; CDR3: ASSGQGNTEAF
V: TRBV7-2; J: TRBJ2-5; size: NA; CDR3: ACSLQETQY
V: TRBV6-5; J: TRBJ1-5; size: once; CDR3: ASVGRQPQH
V: TRBV6-7; J: TRBJ2-2; size: NA; CDR3: AINRVSTGELF
V: TRBV3-1/TRBV3-2; J: TRBJ1-2; size: NA; CDR3: ASSQEVAGKGGYT
V: TRBV3-1/TRBV3-2; J: TRBJ1-2; size: NA; CDR3: ASSQGTGWGGYT
V: TRBV6-1; J: TRBJ1-2; size: once; CDR3: ASSEIRDSNYGYT
V: TRBV7-2; J: TRBJ2-7; size: once; CDR3: ASSLTGYTLYEQY
V: TRBV11-2; J: TRBJ2-7; size: NA; CDR3: ASSFGRGPYEQY